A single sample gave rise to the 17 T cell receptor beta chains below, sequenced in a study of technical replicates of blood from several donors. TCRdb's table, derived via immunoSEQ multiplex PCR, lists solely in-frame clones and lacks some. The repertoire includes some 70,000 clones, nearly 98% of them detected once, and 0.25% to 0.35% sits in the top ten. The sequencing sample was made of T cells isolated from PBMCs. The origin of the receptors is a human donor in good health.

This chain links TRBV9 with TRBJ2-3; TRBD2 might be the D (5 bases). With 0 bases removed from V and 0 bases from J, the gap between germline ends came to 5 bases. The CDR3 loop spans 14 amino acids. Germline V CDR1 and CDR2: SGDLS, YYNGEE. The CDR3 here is CASSVAGSTDTQYF. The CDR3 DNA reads TGTGCCAGCAGCGTAGCGGGAAGCACAGATACGCAGTATTTT. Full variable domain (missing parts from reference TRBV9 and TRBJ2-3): DSGVTQTPKHLITATGQRVTLRCSPRSGDLSVYWYQQSLDQGLQFLIQYYNGEERAKGNILERFSAQQFPDLHSELNLSSLELGDSALYFCASSVAGSTDTQYFGPGTRLTVL.

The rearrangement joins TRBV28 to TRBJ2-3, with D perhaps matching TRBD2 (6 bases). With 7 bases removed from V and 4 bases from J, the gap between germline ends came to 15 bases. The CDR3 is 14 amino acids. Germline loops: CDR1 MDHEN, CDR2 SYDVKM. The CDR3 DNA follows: TGTGCCAGCACCTCAGGGAGGTGGTCAGATACGCAGTATTTT. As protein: CASTSGRWSDTQYF.

The CDR3 nucleotides read TGCGCCAGCAGCTTGCCCAACATGACTGAAGCTTTCTTT. It encodes CASSLPNMTEAFF. The rearrangement joins TRBV5-1 to TRBJ1-1, with D hard to call. Germline V gene data show CDR1 as SGHRS and CDR2 as YFSETQ. Trimming shortened V by 1 base and J by 5 bases, and 9 bases separated the two germline ends. CDR3 length: 13 residues.

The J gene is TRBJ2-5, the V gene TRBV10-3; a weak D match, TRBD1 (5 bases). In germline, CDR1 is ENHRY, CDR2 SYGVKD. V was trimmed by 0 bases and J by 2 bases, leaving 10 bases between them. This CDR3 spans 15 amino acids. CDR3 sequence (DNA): TGTGCCATCAGTGAGTCCCAGGGTAATCAAGAGACCCAGTACTTC. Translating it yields CAISESQGNQETQYF.

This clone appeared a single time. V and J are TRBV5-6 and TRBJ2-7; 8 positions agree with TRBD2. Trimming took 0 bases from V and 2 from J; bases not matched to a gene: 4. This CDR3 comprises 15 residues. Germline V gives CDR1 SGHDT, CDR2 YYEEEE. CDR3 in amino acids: CASSLGAGGAYEQYF. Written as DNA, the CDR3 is TGTGCCAGCAGCTTGGGGGCGGGAGGCGCCTACGAGCAGTACTTC. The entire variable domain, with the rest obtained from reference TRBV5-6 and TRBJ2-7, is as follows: DAGVTQSPTHLIKTRGQQVTLRCSPKSGHDTVSWYQQALGQGPQFIFQYYEEEERQRGNFPDRFSGHQFPNYSSELNVNALLLGDSALYLCASSLGAGGAYEQYFGPGTRLTVT.

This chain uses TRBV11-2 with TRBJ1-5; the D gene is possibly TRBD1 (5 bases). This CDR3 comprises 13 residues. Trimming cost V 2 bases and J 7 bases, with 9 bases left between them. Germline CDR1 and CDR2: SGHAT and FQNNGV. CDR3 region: CASSLSRVQPQHF. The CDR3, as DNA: TGTGCCAGCAGCTTATCCAGGGTCCAGCCCCAGCATTTT.

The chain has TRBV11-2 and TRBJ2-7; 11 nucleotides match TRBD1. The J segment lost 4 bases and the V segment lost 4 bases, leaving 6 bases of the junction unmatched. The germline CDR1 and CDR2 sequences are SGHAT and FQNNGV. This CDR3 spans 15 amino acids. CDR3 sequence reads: CASSWDRGLTYEQYF. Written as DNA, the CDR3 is TGTGCCAGCAGCTGGGACAGGGGGTTGACTTACGAGCAGTACTTC.

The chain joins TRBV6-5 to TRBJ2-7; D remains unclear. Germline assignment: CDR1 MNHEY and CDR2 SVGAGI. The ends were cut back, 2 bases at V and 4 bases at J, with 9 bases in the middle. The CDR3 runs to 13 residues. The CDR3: CASSYGLTYEQYF. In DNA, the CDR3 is TGTGCCAGCAGTTACGGGCTGACGTACGAGCAGTACTTC.

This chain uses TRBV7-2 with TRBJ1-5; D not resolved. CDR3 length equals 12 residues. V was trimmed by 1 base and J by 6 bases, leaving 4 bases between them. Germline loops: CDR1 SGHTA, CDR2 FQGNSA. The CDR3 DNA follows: TGTGCCAGCAGCTTAGTGGCTCAGCCCCAGCATTTT. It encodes CASSLVAQPQHF.

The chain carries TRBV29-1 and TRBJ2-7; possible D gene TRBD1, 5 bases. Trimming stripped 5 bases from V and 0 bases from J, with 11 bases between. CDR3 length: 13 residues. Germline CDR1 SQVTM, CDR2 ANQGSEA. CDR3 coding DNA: TGCAGCGTTTTTTGGGGCCTCTCCTACGAGCAGTACTTC. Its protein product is CSVFWGLSYEQYF.

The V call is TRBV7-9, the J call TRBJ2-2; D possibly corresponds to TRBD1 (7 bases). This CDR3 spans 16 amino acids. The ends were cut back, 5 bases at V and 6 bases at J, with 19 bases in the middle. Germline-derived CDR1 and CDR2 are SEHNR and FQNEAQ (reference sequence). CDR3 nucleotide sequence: TGTGCCAGCAGCCCAGGGGGGACCCCAACTCCCGGGGAGCTGTTTTTT. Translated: CASSPGGTPTPGELFF.

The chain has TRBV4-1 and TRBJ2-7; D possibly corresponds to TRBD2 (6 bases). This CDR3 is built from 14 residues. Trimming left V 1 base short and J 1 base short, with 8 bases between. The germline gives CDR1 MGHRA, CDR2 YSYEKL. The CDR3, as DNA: TGCGCCAGCAGCCAAGCCGGGGGATCCTACGAGCAGTACTTC. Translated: CASSQAGGSYEQYF.

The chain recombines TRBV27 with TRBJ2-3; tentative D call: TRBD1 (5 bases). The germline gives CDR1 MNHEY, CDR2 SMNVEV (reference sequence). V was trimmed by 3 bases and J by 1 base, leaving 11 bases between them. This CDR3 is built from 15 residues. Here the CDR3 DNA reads TGTGCCAGCAGTTTTCTAGGGGCGCGCACAGATACGCAGTATTTT. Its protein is CASSFLGARTDTQYF.

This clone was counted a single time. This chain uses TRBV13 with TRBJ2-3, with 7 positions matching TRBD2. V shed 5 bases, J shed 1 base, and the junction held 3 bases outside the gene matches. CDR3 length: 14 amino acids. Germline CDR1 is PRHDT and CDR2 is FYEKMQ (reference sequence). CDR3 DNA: TGTGCCAGCAGCCCTCTAGCGGGCACAGATACGCAGTATTTT. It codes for CASSPLAGTDTQYF.

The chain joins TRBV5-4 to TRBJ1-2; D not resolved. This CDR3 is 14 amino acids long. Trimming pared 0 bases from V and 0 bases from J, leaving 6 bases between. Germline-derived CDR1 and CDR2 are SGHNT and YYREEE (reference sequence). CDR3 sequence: CASSLATANYGYTF. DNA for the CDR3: TGTGCCAGCAGCTTGGCTACAGCTAACTATGGCTACACCTTC.

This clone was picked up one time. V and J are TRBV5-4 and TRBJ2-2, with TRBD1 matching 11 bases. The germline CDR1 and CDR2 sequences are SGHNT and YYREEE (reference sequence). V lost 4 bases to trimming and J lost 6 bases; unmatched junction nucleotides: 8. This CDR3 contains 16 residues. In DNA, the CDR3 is TGTGCCAGCAGCAGTTACCCGGGACAGGGGGCCGGGGAGCTGTTTTTT. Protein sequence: CASSSYPGQGAGELFF.

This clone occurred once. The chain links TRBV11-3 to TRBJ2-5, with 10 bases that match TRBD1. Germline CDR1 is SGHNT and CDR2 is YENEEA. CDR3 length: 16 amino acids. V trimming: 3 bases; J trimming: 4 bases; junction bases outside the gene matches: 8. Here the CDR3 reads CASSFSGTGVSETQYF. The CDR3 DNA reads TGTGCCAGCAGCTTCTCCGGGACAGGGGTTTCAGAGACCCAGTACTTC.